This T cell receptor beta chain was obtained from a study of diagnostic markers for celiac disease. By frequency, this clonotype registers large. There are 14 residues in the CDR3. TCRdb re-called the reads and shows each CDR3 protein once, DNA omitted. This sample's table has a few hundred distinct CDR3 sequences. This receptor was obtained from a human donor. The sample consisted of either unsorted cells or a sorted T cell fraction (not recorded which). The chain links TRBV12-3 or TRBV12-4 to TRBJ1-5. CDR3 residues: CASSLFNSNQPQHF.